One and the same sample provided the 4 T cell receptor beta chains below, sequenced in a study of T cells in Graves' hyperthyroidism and ophthalmopathy (dated by TCRdb to between 2019 and 2020). The library was built by means of multiplex PCR. The instrument was an Illumina HiSeq 2000. TCR beta CDR3 regions were amplified from RNA transcripts. For the first round of RT-PCR on the TCR CDR3, the HTBI primer set was used together with the Qiagen OneStep RT-PCR kit. Clones were called with MiXCR by TCRdb after fastp trimmed the public reads at Q25, and only in-frame beta chains were retained. Here each entry gathers all rows of one CDR3 protein and keeps the most common genes and DNA. For this sample there are about 740,000 distinct CDR3 sequences; around 15% appear just once. The leading ten clones occupy roughly 10% of the sample. Specimen: blood. Receptors were obtained from a woman aged 18-29 years with Graves' hyperthyroidism.

Many counts were recorded for this clonotype. V usage is TRBV7-9 and J usage is TRBJ2-3; no clear D. The V gene's germline CDR1 is SEHNR and CDR2 FQNEAQ (reference sequence). The CDR3 has 15 residues. V lost 2 bases, J lost 0 bases, and 9 bases lay in between. The CDR3 spells CASSLLGVSTDTQYF. CDR3 coding DNA: TGTGCCAGCAGCTTATTAGGCGTTAGCACAGATACGCAGTATTTT.

This clonotype has at least ten counts. The CDR3 reads CASSLDRAGQYF. Here the CDR3 DNA reads TGTGCCAGCAGCCTGGACAGGGCTGGCCAGTACTTC. The gene calls are TRBV7-2 and TRBJ2-5; 8 bases align to TRBD1. This CDR3 has 12 amino acids. The V and J ends lost 5 bases and 10 bases, in that order; junction bases with no gene match: 6. Germline lookup yields CDR1 SGHTA and CDR2 FQGNSA.

The genes are TRBV5-4 and TRBJ2-1; 9 nucleotides agree with TRBD2. Germline trimming cut 2 bases from V and 7 bases from J; bases unmatched to any gene: 7. Germline-derived CDR1 and CDR2 are SGHNT and YYREEE (reference sequence). The CDR3 has 15 residues. The CDR3 sequence: CASSFKREVGNEQFF. In DNA, the CDR3 is TGTGCCAGCAGCTTTAAGCGGGAGGTCGGAAATGAGCAGTTCTTC.

The chain employs TRBV28 and TRBJ2-5; 7 bases are a match to TRBD1. This CDR3 is 15 amino acids long. Losses at the gene ends were 5 bases for V and 6 bases for J; bases not matched to a gene: 12. Germline CDR1 reads MDHEN; CDR2 reads SYDVKM. The CDR3 bases are TGTGCCAGCAGTACTTCAGGGGGTGGGGGAAAGACCCAGTACTTC. Translation: CASSTSGGGGKTQYF.